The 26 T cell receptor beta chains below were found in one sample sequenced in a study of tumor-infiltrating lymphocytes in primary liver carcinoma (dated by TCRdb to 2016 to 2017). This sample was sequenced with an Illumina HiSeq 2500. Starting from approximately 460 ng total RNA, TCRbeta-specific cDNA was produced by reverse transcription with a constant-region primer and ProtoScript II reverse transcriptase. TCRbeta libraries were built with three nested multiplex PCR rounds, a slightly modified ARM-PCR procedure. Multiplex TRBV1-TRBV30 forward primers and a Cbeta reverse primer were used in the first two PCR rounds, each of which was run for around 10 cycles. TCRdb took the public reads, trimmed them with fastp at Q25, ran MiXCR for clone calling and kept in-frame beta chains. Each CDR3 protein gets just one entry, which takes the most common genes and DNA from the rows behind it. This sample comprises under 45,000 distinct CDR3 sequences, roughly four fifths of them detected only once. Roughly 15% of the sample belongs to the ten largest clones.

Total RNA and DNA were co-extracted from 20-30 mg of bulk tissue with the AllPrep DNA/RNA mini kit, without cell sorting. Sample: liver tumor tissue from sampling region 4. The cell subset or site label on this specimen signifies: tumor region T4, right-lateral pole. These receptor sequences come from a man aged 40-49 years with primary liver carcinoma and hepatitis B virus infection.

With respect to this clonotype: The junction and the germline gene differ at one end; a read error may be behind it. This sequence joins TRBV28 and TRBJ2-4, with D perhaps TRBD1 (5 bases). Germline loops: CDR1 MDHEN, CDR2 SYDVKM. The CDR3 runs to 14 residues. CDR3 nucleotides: TGTGCCAGCAGTGGGGCGGTGGCCAACGACATCCAGTACTTC. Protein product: CASSGAVANDIQYF.

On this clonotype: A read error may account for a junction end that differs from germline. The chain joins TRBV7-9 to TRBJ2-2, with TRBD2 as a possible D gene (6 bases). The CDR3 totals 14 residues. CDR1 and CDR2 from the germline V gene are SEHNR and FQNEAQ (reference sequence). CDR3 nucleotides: TGTGTCAGCAGCTTGCCGGGGGAGACCGGGGAGCTGTTTTTT. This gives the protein CVSSLPGETGELFF. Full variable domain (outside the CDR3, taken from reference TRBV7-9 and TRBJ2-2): DTGVSQNPRHKITKRGQNVTFRCDPISEHNRLYWYRQTLGQGPEFLTYFQNEAQLEKSRLLSDRFSAERPKGSFSTLEIQRTEQGDSAMYLCVSSLPGETGELFFGEGSRLTVL.

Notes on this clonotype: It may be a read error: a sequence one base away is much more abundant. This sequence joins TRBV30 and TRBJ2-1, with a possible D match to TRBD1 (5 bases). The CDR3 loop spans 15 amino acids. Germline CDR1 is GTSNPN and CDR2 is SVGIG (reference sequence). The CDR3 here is CTWNVRGNSYNEQFF. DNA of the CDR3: TGTACCTGGAATGTAAGGGGCAACTCCTACAATGAGCAGTTCTTC.

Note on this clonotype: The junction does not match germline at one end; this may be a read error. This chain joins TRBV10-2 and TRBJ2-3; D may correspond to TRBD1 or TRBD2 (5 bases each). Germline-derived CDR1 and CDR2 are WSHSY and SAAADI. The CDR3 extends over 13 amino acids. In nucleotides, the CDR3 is TGCGCCAGCGGGGGTGCGCGCACAGATATGCAGTATTTT. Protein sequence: CASGGARTDMQYF.

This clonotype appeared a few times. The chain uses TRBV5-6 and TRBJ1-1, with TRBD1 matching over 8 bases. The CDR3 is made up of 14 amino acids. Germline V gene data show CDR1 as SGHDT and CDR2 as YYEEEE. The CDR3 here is CVSSLAQTGAEAFF. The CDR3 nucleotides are TGTGTCAGTAGCTTGGCACAGACAGGGGCTGAAGCTTTCTTT.

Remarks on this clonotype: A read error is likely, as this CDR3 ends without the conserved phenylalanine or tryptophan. The CDR3 is CGSNGSGWNEQYL. CDR3 DNA: TGTGGCAGCAACGGAAGCGGGTGGAACGAGCAGTACTTA. The V and J genes are TRBV11-2 and TRBJ2-7; possible D gene TRBD2, 6 bases. The CDR3 contains 13 residues. Germline V gene data show CDR1 as SGHAT and CDR2 as FQNNGV.

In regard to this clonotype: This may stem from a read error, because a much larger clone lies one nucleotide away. DNA of the CDR3: TGTGCCAGCATCCGGACACAGGGACGGTACTTC. Its protein product is CASIRTQGRYF. V is TRBV27 and J is TRBJ2-7, with a tentative D call TRBD1 (6 bases). The CDR3 loop spans 11 amino acids. Trimming left V 7 bases short and J 12 bases short, with 16 bases between. Germline lookup yields CDR1 MNHEY and CDR2 SMNVEV (reference sequence).

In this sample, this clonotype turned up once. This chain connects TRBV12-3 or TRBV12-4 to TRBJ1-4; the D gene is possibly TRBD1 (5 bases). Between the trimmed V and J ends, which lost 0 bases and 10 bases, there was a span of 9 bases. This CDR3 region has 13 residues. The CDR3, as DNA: TGTGCCAGCAGTTTAGCTGGGGCCACAAAACTGTTTTTT. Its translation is CASSLAGATKLFF.

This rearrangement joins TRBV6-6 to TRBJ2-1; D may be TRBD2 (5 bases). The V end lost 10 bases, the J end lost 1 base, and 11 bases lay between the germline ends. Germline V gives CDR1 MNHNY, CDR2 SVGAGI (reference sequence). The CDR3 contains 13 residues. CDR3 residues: CANTSQSYNEQFF. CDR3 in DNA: TGTGCCAACACTAGTCAGTCCTACAATGAGCAGTTCTTC.

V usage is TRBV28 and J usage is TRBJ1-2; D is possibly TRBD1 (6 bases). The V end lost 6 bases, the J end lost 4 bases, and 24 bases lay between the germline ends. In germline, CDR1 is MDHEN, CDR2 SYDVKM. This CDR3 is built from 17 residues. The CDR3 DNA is TGTGCCAGCAGAACAGGGACGAGGAGTGGAGCGAGCTATGGCTACACCTTC. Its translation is CASRTGTRSGASYGYTF.

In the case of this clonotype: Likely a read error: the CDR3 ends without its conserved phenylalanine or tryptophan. CDR3 bases: TGTGCCGTGAAAAGAACAGGGCTTGGCACTGAAGCTTTCCTT. This gives the protein CAVKRTGLGTEAFL. The chain recombines TRBV28 with TRBJ1-1; possibly TRBD1 for D (6 bases). Germline-derived CDR1 and CDR2 are MDHEN and SYDVKM. The CDR3 extends over 14 amino acids. V was shortened by 11 bases and J by 4 bases, with 20 bases between the two germline ends.

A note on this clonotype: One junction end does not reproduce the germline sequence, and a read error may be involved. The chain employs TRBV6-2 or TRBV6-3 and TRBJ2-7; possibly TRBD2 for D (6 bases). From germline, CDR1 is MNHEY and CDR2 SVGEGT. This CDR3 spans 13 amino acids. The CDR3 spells CARSYGLTSEQYF. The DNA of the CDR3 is TGTGCCAGGAGTTACGGACTAACATCCGAGCAGTACTTC.

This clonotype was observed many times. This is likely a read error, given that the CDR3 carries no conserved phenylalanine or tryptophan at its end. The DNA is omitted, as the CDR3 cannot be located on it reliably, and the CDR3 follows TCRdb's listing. This chain's CDR3 is CSVEGPGHFQETRYL. The chain carries TRBV29-1 and TRBJ2-5; whether TRBD2, the table's D call, matches the DNA was not checked. CDR1 and CDR2 (germline): SQVTM, ANQGSEA. The CDR3 length equals 15 residues, ends included.

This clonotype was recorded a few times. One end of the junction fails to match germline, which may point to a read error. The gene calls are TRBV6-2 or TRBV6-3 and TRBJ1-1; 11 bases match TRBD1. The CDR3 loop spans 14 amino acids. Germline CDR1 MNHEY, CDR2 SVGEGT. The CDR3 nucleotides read TGTCCCAGCAGTCGGACAGGGGGCAACACTGAAGCTTTCTTT. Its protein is CPSSRTGGNTEAFF.

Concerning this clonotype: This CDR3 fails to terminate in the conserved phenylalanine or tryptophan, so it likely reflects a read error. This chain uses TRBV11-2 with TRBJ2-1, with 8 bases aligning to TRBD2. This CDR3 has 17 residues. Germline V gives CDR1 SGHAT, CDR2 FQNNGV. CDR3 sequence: CAGSLDRGGRFYNEQFL. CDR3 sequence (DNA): TGTGCCGGCAGCTTAGATAGGGGCGGGAGGTTCTACAATGAGCAGTTCCTA.

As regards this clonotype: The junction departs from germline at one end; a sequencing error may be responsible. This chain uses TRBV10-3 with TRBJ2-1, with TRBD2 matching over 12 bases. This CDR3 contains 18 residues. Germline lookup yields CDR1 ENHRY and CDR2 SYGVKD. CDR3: CAISGGLGTSGYGNVQFF. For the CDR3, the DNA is TGTGCCATCAGTGGGGGGCTCGGGACTAGCGGGTACGGCAATGTGCAGTTCTTC.

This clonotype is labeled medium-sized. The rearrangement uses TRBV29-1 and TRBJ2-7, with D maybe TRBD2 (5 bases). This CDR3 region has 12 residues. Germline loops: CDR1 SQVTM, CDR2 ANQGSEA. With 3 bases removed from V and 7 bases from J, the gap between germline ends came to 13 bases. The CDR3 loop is CSVDAGRGEQYF. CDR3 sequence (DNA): TGCAGCGTTGATGCTGGCCGGGGAGAGCAGTACTTC.

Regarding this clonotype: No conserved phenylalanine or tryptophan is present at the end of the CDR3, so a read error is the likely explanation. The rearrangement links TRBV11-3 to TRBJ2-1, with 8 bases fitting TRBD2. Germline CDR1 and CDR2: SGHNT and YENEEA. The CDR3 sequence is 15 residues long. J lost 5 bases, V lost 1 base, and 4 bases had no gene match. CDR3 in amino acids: CASSLVAGSNNEQFL. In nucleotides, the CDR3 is TGTGCCAGCAGCTTAGTAGCGGGATCTAACAATGAGCAGTTCCTC.

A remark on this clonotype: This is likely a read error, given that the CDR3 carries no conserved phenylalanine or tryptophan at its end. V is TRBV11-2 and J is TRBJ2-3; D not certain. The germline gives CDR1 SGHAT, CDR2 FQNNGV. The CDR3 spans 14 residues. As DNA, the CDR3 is TGTGCCAGCAGCCCCCCGGGCCGAGCAGATAAGCAGTATTTA. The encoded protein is CASSPPGRADKQYL.

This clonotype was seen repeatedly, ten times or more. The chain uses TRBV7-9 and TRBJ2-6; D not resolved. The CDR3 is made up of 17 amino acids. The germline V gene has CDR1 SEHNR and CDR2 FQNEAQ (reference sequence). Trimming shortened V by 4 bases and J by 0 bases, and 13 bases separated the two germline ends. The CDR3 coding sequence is TGTGCCAGCAGCTCTCCGATGCAAATCTCTGGGGCCAACGTCCTGACTTTC. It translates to CASSSPMQISGANVLTF.

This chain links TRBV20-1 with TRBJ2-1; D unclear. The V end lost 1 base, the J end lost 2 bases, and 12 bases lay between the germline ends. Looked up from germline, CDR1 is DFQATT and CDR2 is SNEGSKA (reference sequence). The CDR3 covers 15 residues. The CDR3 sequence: CSARGLGPAYNEQFF. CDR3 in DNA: TGCAGTGCTAGAGGCCTAGGACCCGCCTACAATGAGCAGTTCTTC.

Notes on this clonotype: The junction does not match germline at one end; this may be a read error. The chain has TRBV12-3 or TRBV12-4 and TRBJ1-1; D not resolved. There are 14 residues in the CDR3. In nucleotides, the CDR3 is TGTACCAGCAATTCGGCATACAGGAACACTGAAGCTTTCTTT. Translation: CTSNSAYRNTEAFF.

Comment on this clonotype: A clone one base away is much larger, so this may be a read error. The CDR3 nucleotides read TGTGCCAACAGTTCAGCGGGAACTGAAAAACTGCTTTTT. Its translation: CANSSAGTEKLLF. The V call is TRBV12-3 or TRBV12-4, the J call TRBJ1-4; no clear D. The CDR3 contains 13 residues.

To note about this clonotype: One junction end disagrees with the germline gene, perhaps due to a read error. CDR3 DNA sequence: TGTGCCTGGATTGGGACCTATGGCTACACGTTC. Translating gives CAWIGTYGYTF. The chain recombines TRBV30 with TRBJ1-2, with D possibly matching TRBD1 (5 bases). The V gene's germline CDR1 is GTSNPN and CDR2 SVGIG (reference sequence). This CDR3 has 11 residues.

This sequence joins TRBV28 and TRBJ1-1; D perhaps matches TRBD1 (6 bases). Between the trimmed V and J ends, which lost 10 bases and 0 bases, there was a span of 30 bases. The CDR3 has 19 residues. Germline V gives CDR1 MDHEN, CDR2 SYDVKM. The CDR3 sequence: CATLPDDTGTVSMNTEAFF. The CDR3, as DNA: TGTGCCACCCTCCCGGACGACACAGGGACCGTGAGCATGAACACTGAAGCTTTCTTT. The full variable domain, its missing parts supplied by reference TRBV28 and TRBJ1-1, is DVKVTQSSRYLVKRTGEKVFLECVQDMDHENMFWYRQDPGLGLRLIYFSYDVKMKEKGDIPEGYSVSREKKERFSLILESASTNQTSMYLCATLPDDTGTVSMNTEAFFGQGTRLTVV.

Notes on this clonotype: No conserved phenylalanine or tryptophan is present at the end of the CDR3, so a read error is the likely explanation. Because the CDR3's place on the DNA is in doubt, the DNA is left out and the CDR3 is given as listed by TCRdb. The CDR3 spells CASNAAGVEETQYL. V usage is TRBV12-3 or TRBV12-4 and J usage is TRBJ2-5; the D call TRBD1 from the table was never checked on the DNA. The CDR3 region is 14 residues in length, termini included.